The 13 T cell receptor beta chains in this list originate from one sample, sequenced in a study of beta chain features in type 1 diabetes. Expressed TCRB transcripts were sequenced because the entire RNA isolate underwent reverse transcription. This table comes from immunoSEQ multiplex PCR, and its TCRdb copy is limited to in-frame clones, with some not included. The repertoire holds about 650,000 clones, with 9.5% to 15% as singletons. Their antigens are not known. General study findings and limits: All four CD4+ subsets from Type 1 diabetes patients carried moderately but significantly shorter TCRB CDR3s.

Sequenced material: naive CD4+ T cells from blood. These receptors were obtained from a man aged 25 to 40 with type 1 diabetes.

This chain joins TRBV19 and TRBJ2-1; 9 bases agree with TRBD2. The CDR3 is 11 residues long. Trimming at V came to 6 bases and at J to 14 bases, leaving 5 bases not matched to a gene. From germline, CDR1 is LNHDA and CDR2 SQIVND (reference sequence). CDR3 loop: CASSLGTSKFF. CDR3 nucleotide sequence: TGTGCCAGTAGCCTAGGGACTAGCAAGTTCTTC.

The table lists this clone with a few counts. The CDR3 DNA sequence: TGCGCCAGCAGCCAACGGGACGCCACTAGCACAGATACGCAGTATTTT. It specifies CASSQRDATSTDTQYF. This chain joins TRBV5-1 and TRBJ2-3; D is perhaps TRBD1 or TRBD2 (5 bases each). Trimming left V 4 bases short and J 0 bases short, with 15 bases between. The CDR3 length is 16 residues. Germline loops: CDR1 SGHRS, CDR2 YFSETQ.

This clone was counted between two and nine times. The chain recombines TRBV7-2 with TRBJ1-5, with 7 bases matching TRBD1. J gave up 7 bases and V 4 bases, and 7 bases lay outside the gene matches. In germline, CDR1 is SGHTA, CDR2 FQGNSA. The CDR3 has 14 amino acids. The CDR3 spells CASSSGRQGQPQHF. CDR3 DNA: TGTGCCAGCAGCTCTGGAAGACAGGGCCAGCCCCAGCATTTT.

This clone was counted between two and nine times. V usage is TRBV6-5 and J usage is TRBJ1-5; a possible D gene is TRBD1 (6 bases). V was pared by 3 bases and J by 4 bases, with 10 bases between. The germline gives CDR1 MNHEY, CDR2 SVGAGI. There are 14 residues in the CDR3. The CDR3 region is CASSYQGRNQPQHF. CDR3 sequence (DNA): TGTGCCAGCAGTTATCAGGGGAGGAATCAGCCCCAGCATTTT.

This clone occurred a few times. This sequence joins TRBV2 and TRBJ1-3, with D maybe TRBD1 (6 bases). V was trimmed by 5 bases and J by 7 bases, leaving 15 bases between them. Germline CDR1 and CDR2: SNHLY and FYNNEI. CDR3 length: 14 residues. This CDR3 reads CASSPGHGGNTIYF. The CDR3 region has the DNA TGTGCCAGCAGTCCGGGACACGGTGGGAACACCATATATTTT.

A few counts support this clone. The rearrangement joins TRBV25-1 to TRBJ2-1; tentatively, D is TRBD2 (6 bases). This CDR3 contains 13 residues. The V and J ends lost 6 bases and 4 bases respectively, with 10 bases between them. CDR1 and CDR2 (germline): MGHDK, SYGVNS. DNA for the CDR3: TGTGCCAGCAGCCGGGACTTTTACAATGAGCAGTTCTTC. It encodes CASSRDFYNEQFF.

This clone was detected a few times. J is TRBJ2-5 and V is TRBV7-2, with 10 bases that match TRBD1. Trimming took 2 bases from V and 5 from J; bases not matched to a gene: 11. The CDR3 runs to 17 residues. Germline V gene sequence: CDR1 SGHTA, CDR2 FQGNSA. The CDR3 DNA sequence: TGTGCCAGCAGCTTACAGGGAGACAGGGGGCCGGGGGAGACCCAGTACTTC. The encoded protein is CASSLQGDRGPGETQYF.

The rearrangement joins TRBV5-6 to TRBJ1-6; tentatively, D is TRBD1 (5 bases). The CDR3 is 14 amino acids. V lost 1 base and J 7 bases, leaving 9 bases between the germline ends. Germline V gene data show CDR1 as SGHDT and CDR2 as YYEEEE. The CDR3 spells CASSLTGTNSPLHF. Written as DNA, the CDR3 is TGTGCCAGCAGCTTGACGGGGACGAATTCACCCCTCCACTTT.

The chain has TRBV6-6 and TRBJ1-6; D call uncertain. Germline V lookup: CDR1 MNHNY, CDR2 SVGAGI (reference sequence). The CDR3 has 13 residues. V dropped 6 bases and J dropped 6 bases, with 9 bases sitting between them. The CDR3 sequence is CASSLGSNSPLHF. As DNA, the CDR3 is TGTGCCAGCAGCCTGGGGAGTAATTCACCCCTCCACTTT.

This clone was counted between two and nine times. J is TRBJ2-5 and V is TRBV11-2; 12 bases fit TRBD1. Unmatched junction bases numbered 14, after V lost 5 bases and J lost 7 bases. Per germline, CDR1 SGHAT and CDR2 FQNNGV. This CDR3 is 17 amino acids long. The CDR3 is CASSIPSGTGGRRTQYF. The CDR3 nucleotides read TGTGCCAGCAGCATACCCTCCGGGACAGGGGGCCGGCGGACCCAGTACTTC.

A few counts support this clone. CDR3 sequence reads: CASSSRVRLAGGRYEQFF. The CDR3 DNA follows: TGTGCCAGCAGTTCCCGGGTCCGACTAGCGGGGGGCCGGTATGAGCAGTTCTTC. The chain combines TRBV28 with TRBJ2-1; 13 bases agree with TRBD2. V was pared by 4 bases and J by 8 bases, with 14 bases of the junction left unmatched. Germline CDR1 reads MDHEN; CDR2 reads SYDVKM. There are 18 residues in the CDR3.

The J gene is TRBJ2-3, the V gene TRBV5-5; D remains unclear. The CDR3 sequence is 12 residues long. CDR1 and CDR2 from the germline V gene are SGHKS and YYEKEE (reference sequence). With 1 base removed from V and 3 bases from J, the gap between germline ends came to 3 bases. CDR3 DNA: TGTGCCAGCAGCTTGAGTACAGATACGCAGTATTTT. This gives the protein CASSLSTDTQYF.

J is TRBJ2-7 and V is TRBV30; unclear D gene. V lost 2 bases, J lost 0 bases, and 11 bases lay in between. From germline, CDR1 is GTSNPN and CDR2 SVGIG (reference sequence). The CDR3 sequence is 14 residues long. In DNA, the CDR3 is TGTGCCTGGAGTCGGGCAGGTTTCTCCTACGAGCAGTACTTC. This encodes CAWSRAGFSYEQYF. The whole variable domain, filled in from reference TRBV30 and TRBJ2-7, reads SQTIHQWPATLVQPVGSPLSLECTVEGTSNPNLYWYRQAAGRGLQLLFYSVGIGQISSEVPQNLSASRPQDRQFILSSKKLLLSDSGFYLCAWSRAGFSYEQYFGPGTRLTVT.